This TCR beta chain derives from a study of CD8 T cells in Susac syndrome. This CDR3 comprises 14 residues. CDR1 and CDR2 (germline): SNHLY, FYNNEI. The V gene lost 6 bases and the J gene lost 0 bases, with 9 bases spanning the gap. Random-hexamer reverse transcription was applied to about 0.5 to 1 ug RNA. The amplification used immunoSEQ multiplex PCR on TCR beta CDR3; it spanned 54 Vbeta and 13 Jbeta. TCRdb analysed the immunoSEQ multiplex PCR reads with MiXCR anew, one entry per CDR3 protein. The sample has approximately 110,000 distinct CDR3 sequences, about 95% seen once. The sequenced material came from CD4+ T cells from PBMCs. V gene TRBV2 combines with J gene TRBJ1-5; no definite D call. The TCR sequence derives from a human donor in good health. The CDR3 here is CASSELISNQPQHF. The CDR3 bases are TGTGCCAGCAGCGAACTGATTAGCAATCAGCCCCAGCATTTT.